This TCR beta chain was captured by sequencing in a study of blood T cell repertoires in COVID-19. Germline loops: CDR1 SGDLS, CDR2 YYNGEE. Trimming shortened V by 0 bases and J by 5 bases, and 10 bases separated the two germline ends. The CDR3 is made up of 14 amino acids. Assay used: immunoSEQ multiplex PCR; TCRdb lists only in-frame clones, some missing. The sample consists of around 190,000 clones, 70% to 90% of them appearing once. The sequenced material came from PBMCs or T cells enriched from blood (not recorded which). This sequence was found in a woman in her 40s in a cohort exposed to, infected with or recovered from COVID-19 (not recorded which). This chain joins TRBV9 and TRBJ2-3; perhaps TRBD2 as D (5 bases). The DNA of the CDR3 is TGTGCCAGCAGCGTAGTTGCGGGTAGAGATACGCAGTATTTT. Its protein is CASSVVAGRDTQYF.